This T cell receptor beta chain was sequenced for a study of blood T cells in healthy people across ages. Study-level information: Template-switching capture recovered about one barcoded beta molecule per two T cells.

A second PCR, run for roughly 7 to 12 cycles, used a sample-barcoded 5' primer plus a J-beta primer mix. TCRdb reprocessed the 5' RACE reads via MiXCR and lists one record per CDR3 protein. The profile shows almost 1 million distinct CDR3 sequences, about 53% of them singletons. Remarks on this clonotype: What it binds is not known.

CDR1 and CDR2 (germline): MNHEY, SVGEGT. With V trimmed by 5 bases and J by 7 bases, 6 bases remained unmatched. The CDR3 is 14 residues long. Extraction of total RNA produced a minimum of 5 micrograms from each sample. Whole-study findings and limits: Estimated diversity, derived from one million T cells, was regarded as an underestimate. TCR beta diversity, measured per million T cells, fell in a roughly linear way with age.

The clonotype was recovered from an older woman in good health. The source material was blood. The V call is TRBV6-2 or TRBV6-3, the J call TRBJ2-1; 9 nucleotides line up with TRBD1. CDR3 in DNA: TGTGCCAGCAGTAGGACAGGGGAAGTTAATGAGCAGTTCTTC. Its protein is CASSRTGEVNEQFF.